What follows are 18 T cell receptor beta chains derived from one specimen sequenced in a study of blood T cells in healthy people across ages. Sample-barcoded 5' priming and a J-beta primer mix drove a second PCR of roughly 6 to 12 cycles. TCRdb analysed the 5' RACE reads with MiXCR anew, one entry per CDR3 protein. The table lists around 500,000 distinct CDR3 sequences, roughly a quarter of them singletons, with 3.6% in the top ten. The same specimen was also included in a second study, on T cells of mothers and their children.

What was sequenced was blood. The receptors were gathered from a boy younger than 10 in good health.

This clonotype occurred a few times. This chain links TRBV20-1 with TRBJ2-1; 10 bases are shared with TRBD2. CDR1 DFQATT and CDR2 SNEGSKA come from the germline V gene (reference sequence). CDR3 length equals 14 residues. V lost 7 bases to trimming and J lost 4 bases; unmatched junction nucleotides: 7. The CDR3 here is CSVRGLAAYNEQFF. CDR3 coding DNA: TGCAGTGTCAGAGGACTAGCGGCATACAATGAGCAGTTCTTC.

The chain employs TRBV4-1 and TRBJ2-1; TRBD1 or TRBD2 may be the D gene (5 bases each). The DNA end favors TRBJ2-5, so the J call may be wrong. The CDR3 covers 16 residues. Germline assignment: CDR1 MGHRA and CDR2 YSYEKL. The CDR3 bases are TGCGCCAGCAGCCCAGGCCCGGGGACGACAAAAGAGACCCAGTACTTC. Translating gives CASSPGPGTTKETQYF.

This clonotype was observed a handful of times. V and J are TRBV19 and TRBJ2-1; a weak D match, TRBD1 (5 bases). This CDR3 is 14 amino acids long. Trimming removed 5 bases at V and 5 bases at J, with 13 bases between. CDR1 and CDR2 (germline): LNHDA, SQIVND (reference sequence). The CDR3 nucleotides are TGTGCCAGTAGTCCCGCCTGGACAAACAATGAGCAGTTCTTC. Its translation is CASSPAWTNNEQFF.

The V and J genes are TRBV10-3 and TRBJ2-7; 9 bases align to TRBD1. J was trimmed by 5 bases and V by 2 bases; bases with no gene match: 4. Looked up from germline, CDR1 is ENHRY and CDR2 is SYGVKD. The CDR3 contains 14 residues. This chain's CDR3 is CAISEKGQGHEQYF. The CDR3 DNA reads TGTGCCATCAGTGAGAAGGGACAGGGCCACGAGCAGTACTTC.

This chain links TRBV7-9 with TRBJ2-5; 10 bases are shared with TRBD2. The V gene's germline CDR1 is SEHNR and CDR2 FQNEAQ (reference sequence). This CDR3 is 16 amino acids long. V lost 3 bases and J lost 6; bases outside the gene matches: 10. The DNA for the CDR3 is TGTGCCAGCAGCTTTAGCGTGGCTAGCGGGGGCAAGACCCAGTACTTC. Amino acid sequence: CASSFSVASGGKTQYF.

This clonotype has only a few counts. This sequence joins TRBV7-9 and TRBJ2-1; no firm D call. Germline V CDR1 and CDR2: SEHNR, FQNEAQ (reference sequence). The CDR3 has 18 amino acids. V lost 6 bases to trimming and J lost 4 bases, with 25 bases between them. Written as DNA, the CDR3 is TGTGCCAGCAGTCCCGATTACTTTGATAGTATTGGATACAATGAGCAGTTCTTC. It encodes CASSPDYFDSIGYNEQFF.

This clonotype appeared a few times. J is TRBJ2-1 and V is TRBV3-1; tentatively, D is TRBD2 (6 bases). V was clipped by 1 base and J by 4 bases, with 8 bases between them. CDR3 size: 14 residues. Per germline, CDR1 LGHDT and CDR2 YNNKEL (reference sequence). CDR3 nucleotides: TGTGCCAGCAGCCAAGGGGGACTGTACAATGAGCAGTTCTTC. It codes for CASSQGGLYNEQFF.

This clonotype was observed a few times. The rearrangement joins TRBV7-2 to TRBJ1-1, with unresolved D. CDR1 SGHTA and CDR2 FQGNSA come from the germline V gene. With 4 bases removed from V and 4 bases from J, the gap between germline ends came to 28 bases. The CDR3 is 19 amino acids. CDR3 nucleotides: TGTGCCAGCAGCTCCAGCCCCCTCTACTACATTCACCCCTCCACTGAAGCTTTCTTT. It yields the protein CASSSSPLYYIHPSTEAFF.

CDR3 protein: CASSQGQTYNSPLHF. The CDR3 bases are TGCGCCAGCAGCCAGGGACAAACTTATAATTCACCCCTCCACTTT. This chain links TRBV4-3 with TRBJ1-6, with a possible D match to TRBD1 (6 bases). With 3 bases removed from V and 4 bases from J, the gap between germline ends came to 10 bases. CDR1 is LGHNA, CDR2 YSLEER, per germline. CDR3 length equals 15 residues.

The chain couples TRBV5-1 to TRBJ2-5, with 13 positions matching TRBD2. Per germline, CDR1 SGHRS and CDR2 YFSETQ. CDR3 length: 16 amino acids. Unmatched junction bases numbered 5, after V lost 4 bases and J lost 2 bases. DNA for the CDR3: TGCGCCAGCAGCCGGACTAGCGGGGGCATACAAGAGACCCAGTACTTC. It translates to CASSRTSGGIQETQYF.

V and J are TRBV25-1 and TRBJ2-3; D perhaps matches TRBD1 (5 bases). Germline-derived CDR1 and CDR2 are MGHDK and SYGVNS. This CDR3 comprises 12 residues. Trimming shortened V by 4 bases and J by 4 bases, and 6 bases separated the two germline ends. CDR3 protein: CASSVTADTQYF. In DNA form, the CDR3 reads TGTGCCAGCAGTGTGACAGCAGATACGCAGTATTTT.

The chain couples TRBV7-6 to TRBJ2-5; D unresolved. Matching the DNA end better, TRBJ2-1 makes the J call doubtful. The CDR3 sequence is 14 residues long. Germline V gives CDR1 SGHVS, CDR2 FNYEAQ. CDR3 sequence reads: CASSSERRSSEQFF. CDR3 nucleotides: TGTGCCAGCAGCTCGGAGAGGCGTTCCAGTGAGCAGTTCTTC.

The chain uses TRBV10-3 and TRBJ2-2; 8 nucleotides agree with TRBD2. J lost 6 bases, V lost 11 bases, and 11 bases had no gene match. Germline lookup yields CDR1 ENHRY and CDR2 SYGVKD. The length of the CDR3 is 14 residues. The CDR3 spells CAAHGTSGSGELFF. The DNA for the CDR3 is TGTGCCGCCCACGGGACTAGTGGGTCCGGGGAGCTGTTTTTT.

The table lists this clonotype with a few counts. The chain links TRBV7-9 to TRBJ2-7; no reliable D call. Germline CDR1 reads SEHNR; CDR2 reads FQNEAQ (reference sequence). V was shortened by 4 bases and J by 3 bases, with 13 bases between the two germline ends. The CDR3 contains 14 residues. The CDR3 reads CASSSPPGYYEQYF. DNA of the CDR3: TGTGCCAGCAGCTCCCCCCCGGGCTACTACGAGCAGTACTTC.

The V call is TRBV5-1, the J call TRBJ1-1, with D hard to call. Germline assignment: CDR1 SGHRS and CDR2 YFSETQ. CDR3 length: 14 residues. V lost 4 bases to trimming and J lost 0 bases, with 10 bases between them. The CDR3 loop is CASSPHRLNTEAFF. Here the CDR3 DNA reads TGCGCCAGCAGCCCCCACCGGCTGAACACTGAAGCTTTCTTT.

This rearrangement joins TRBV2 to TRBJ1-2, with 9 bases lining up with TRBD1. The V and J ends lost 9 bases and 5 bases, in that order; junction bases with no gene match: 7. The germline V gene encodes CDR1 SNHLY and CDR2 FYNNEI. CDR3 length equals 13 residues. Here the CDR3 DNA reads TGTGCCAGGGCGACAGGGGGAAATTATGGCTACACCTTC. This sequence encodes CARATGGNYGYTF.

This clonotype appeared a few times. This chain joins TRBV5-1 and TRBJ2-1, with D possibly matching TRBD1 (5 bases). Germline values: CDR1 SGHRS, CDR2 YFSETQ. Trimming stripped 6 bases from V and 2 bases from J, with 12 bases between. There are 14 residues in the CDR3. CDR3 DNA sequence: TGCGCCAGCAATGAAGACAGCCCCTACAATGAGCAGTTCTTC. It yields the protein CASNEDSPYNEQFF.

In the case of this clonotype: A read error may produce the germline difference seen at one junction end. The V gene is TRBV4-2, the J gene TRBJ2-7; D possibly corresponds to TRBD1 (5 bases). Germline CDR1 and CDR2: LGHNA and YNFKEQ. The CDR3 length is 14 residues. The CDR3 sequence is CASSQGQQVLPKTF. In DNA form, the CDR3 reads TGTGCCAGCAGCCAAGGTCAACAGGTCCTGCCAAAGACCTTC.